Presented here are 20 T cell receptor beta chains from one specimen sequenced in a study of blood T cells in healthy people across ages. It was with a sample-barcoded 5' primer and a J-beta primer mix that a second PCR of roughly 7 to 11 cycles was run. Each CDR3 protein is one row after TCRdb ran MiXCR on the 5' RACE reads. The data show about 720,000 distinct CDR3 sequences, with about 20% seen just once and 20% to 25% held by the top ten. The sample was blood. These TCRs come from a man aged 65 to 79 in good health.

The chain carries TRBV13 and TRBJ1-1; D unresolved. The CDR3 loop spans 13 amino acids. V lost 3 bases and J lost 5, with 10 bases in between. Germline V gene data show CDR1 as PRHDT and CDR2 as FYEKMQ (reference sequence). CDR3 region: CASSFVTNTEAFF. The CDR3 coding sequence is TGTGCCAGCAGCTTCGTAACGAATACTGAAGCTTTCTTT.

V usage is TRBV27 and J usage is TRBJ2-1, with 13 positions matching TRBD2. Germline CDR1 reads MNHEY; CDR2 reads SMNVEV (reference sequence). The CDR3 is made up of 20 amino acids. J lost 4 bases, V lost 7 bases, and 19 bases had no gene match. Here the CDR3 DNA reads TGTGCCAGCACCAAATTATGGACTAGCGGGAGTTATCCCGTATACAATGAGCAGTTCTTC. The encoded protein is CASTKLWTSGSYPVYNEQFF.

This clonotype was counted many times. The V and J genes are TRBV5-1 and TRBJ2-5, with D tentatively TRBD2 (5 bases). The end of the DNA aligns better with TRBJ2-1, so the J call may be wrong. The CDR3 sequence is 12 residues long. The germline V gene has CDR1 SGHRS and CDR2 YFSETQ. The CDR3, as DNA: TGCGCCAGCATAGGGAGTTCCAATGAGCAGTTCTTC. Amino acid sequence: CASIGSSNEQFF.

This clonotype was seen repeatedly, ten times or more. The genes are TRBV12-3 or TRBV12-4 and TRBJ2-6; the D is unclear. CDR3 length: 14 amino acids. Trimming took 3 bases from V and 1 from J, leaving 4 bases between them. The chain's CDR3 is CASSLWSGANVLTF. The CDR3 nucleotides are TGTGCCAGCAGTTTGTGGTCTGGGGCCAACGTCCTGACTTTC.

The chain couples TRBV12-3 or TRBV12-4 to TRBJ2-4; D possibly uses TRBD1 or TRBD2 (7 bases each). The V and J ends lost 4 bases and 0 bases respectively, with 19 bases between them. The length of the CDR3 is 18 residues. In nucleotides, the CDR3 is TGTGCCAGCAGTTCAGGGGGGGGGCTGATTTTAGCCAAAAACATTCAGTACTTC. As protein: CASSSGGGLILAKNIQYF.

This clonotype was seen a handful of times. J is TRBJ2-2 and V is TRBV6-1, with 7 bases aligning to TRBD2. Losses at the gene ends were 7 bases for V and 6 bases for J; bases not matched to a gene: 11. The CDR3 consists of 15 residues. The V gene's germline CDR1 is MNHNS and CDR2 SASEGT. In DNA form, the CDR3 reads TGTGCCAGCAAACCAGGAGCGGGGTCTGCCGGGGAGCTGTTTTTT. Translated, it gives CASKPGAGSAGELFF.

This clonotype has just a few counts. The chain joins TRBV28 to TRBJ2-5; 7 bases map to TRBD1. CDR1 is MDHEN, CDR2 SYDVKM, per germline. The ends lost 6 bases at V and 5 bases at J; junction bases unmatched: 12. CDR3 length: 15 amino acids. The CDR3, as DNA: TGTGCCAGCAGCCTTCTCGGAACAGGGGACGAGACCCAGTACTTC. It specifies CASSLLGTGDETQYF. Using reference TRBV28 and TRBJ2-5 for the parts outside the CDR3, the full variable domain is DVKVTQSSRYLVKRTGEKVFLECVQDMDHENMFWYRQDPGLGLRLIYFSYDVKMKEKGDIPEGYSVSREKKERFSLILESASTNQTSMYLCASSLLGTGDETQYFGPGTRLLVL.

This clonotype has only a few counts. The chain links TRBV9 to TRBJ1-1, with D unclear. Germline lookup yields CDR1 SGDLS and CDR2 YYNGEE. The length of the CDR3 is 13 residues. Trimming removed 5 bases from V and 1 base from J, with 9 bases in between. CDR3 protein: CASRPTTNTEAFF. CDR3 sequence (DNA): TGTGCCAGCAGGCCCACGACGAACACTGAAGCTTTCTTT.

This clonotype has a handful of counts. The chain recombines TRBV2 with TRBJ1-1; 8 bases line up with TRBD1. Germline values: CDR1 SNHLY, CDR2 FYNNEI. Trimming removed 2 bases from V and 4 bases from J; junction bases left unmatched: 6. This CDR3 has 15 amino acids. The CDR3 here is CASSEWQGAFTEAFF. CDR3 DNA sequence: TGTGCCAGCAGTGAATGGCAGGGGGCGTTCACTGAAGCTTTCTTT.

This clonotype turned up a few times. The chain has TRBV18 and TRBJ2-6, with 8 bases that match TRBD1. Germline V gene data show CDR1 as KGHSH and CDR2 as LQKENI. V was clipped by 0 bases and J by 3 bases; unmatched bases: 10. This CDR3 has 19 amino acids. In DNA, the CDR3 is TGTGCCAGCTCACCACCACGGACAGGGATAGTTAGTGGGGCCAACGTCCTGACTTTC. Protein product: CASSPPRTGIVSGANVLTF. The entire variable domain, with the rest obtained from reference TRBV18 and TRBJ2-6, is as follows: NAGVMQNPRHLVRRRGQEARLRCSPMKGHSHVYWYRQLPEEGLKFMVYLQKENIIDESGMPKERFSAEFPKEGPSILRIQQVVRGDSAAYFCASSPPRTGIVSGANVLTFGAGSRLTVL.

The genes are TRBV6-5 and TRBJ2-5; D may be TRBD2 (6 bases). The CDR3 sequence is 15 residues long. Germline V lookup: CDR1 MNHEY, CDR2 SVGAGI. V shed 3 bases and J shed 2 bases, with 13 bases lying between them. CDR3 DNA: TGTGCCAGCAGTTATTCGTGGGGGGTTCAAGAGACCCAGTACTTC. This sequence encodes CASSYSWGVQETQYF.

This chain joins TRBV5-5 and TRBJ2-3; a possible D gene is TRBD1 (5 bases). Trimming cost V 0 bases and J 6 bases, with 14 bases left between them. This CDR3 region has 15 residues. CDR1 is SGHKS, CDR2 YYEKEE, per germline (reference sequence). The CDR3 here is CASSLASSTGDTQYF. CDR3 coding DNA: TGTGCCAGCAGCTTGGCCAGCTCCACAGGCGATACGCAGTATTTT.

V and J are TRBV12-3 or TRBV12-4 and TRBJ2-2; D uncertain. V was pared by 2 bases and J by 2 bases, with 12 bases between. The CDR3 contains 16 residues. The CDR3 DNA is TGTGCCAGCAGTTTAAGGGTGGGAACAAACACCGGGGAGCTGTTTTTT. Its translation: CASSLRVGTNTGELFF.

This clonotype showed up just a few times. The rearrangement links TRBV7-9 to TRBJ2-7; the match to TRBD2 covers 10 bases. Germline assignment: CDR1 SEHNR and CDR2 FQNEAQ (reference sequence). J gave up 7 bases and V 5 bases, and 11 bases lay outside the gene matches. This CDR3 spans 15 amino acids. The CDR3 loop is CASSPDGLAVLEQYF. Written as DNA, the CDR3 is TGTGCCAGCAGCCCAGACGGACTAGCGGTTTTGGAGCAGTACTTC.

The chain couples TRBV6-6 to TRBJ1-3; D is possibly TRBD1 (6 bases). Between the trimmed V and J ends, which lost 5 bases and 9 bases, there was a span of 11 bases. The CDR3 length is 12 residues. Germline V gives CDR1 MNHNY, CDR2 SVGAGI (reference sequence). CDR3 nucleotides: TGTGCCAGCAGTGGAACAGGGTTCACCATATATTTT. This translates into CASSGTGFTIYF.

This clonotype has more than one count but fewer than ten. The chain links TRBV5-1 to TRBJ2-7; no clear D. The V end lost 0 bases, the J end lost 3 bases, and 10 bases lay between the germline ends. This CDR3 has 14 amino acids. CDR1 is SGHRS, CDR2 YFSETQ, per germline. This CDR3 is CASSLESEHYEQYF. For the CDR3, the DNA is TGCGCCAGCAGCTTGGAGTCAGAGCACTACGAGCAGTACTTC.

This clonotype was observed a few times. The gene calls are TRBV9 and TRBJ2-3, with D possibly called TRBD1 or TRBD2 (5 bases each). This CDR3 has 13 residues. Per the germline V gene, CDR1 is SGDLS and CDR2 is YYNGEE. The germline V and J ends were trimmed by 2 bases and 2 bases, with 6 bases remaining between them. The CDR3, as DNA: TGTGCCAGCAGCGTGGGGGTCACAGATACGCAGTATTTT. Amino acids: CASSVGVTDTQYF.

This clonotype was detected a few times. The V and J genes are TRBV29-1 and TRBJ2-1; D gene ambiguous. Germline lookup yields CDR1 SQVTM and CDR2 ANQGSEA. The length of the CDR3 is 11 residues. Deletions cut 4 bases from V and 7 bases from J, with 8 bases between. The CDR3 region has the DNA TGCAGCGTTGTCCCGCGGAATGAGCAGTTCTTC. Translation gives CSVVPRNEQFF.

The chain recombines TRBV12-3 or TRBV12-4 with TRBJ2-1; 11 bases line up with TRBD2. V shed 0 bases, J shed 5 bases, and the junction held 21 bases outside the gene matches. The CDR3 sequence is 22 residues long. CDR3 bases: TGTGCCAGCAGTTTAGCGCTTGGACTAGCGGGTGCCTGGGGTGGACGGGACAATGAGCAGTTCTTC. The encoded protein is CASSLALGLAGAWGGRDNEQFF.

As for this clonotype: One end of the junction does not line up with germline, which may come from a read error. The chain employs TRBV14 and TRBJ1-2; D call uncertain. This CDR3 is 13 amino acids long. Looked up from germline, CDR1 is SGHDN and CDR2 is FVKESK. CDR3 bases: TGTGCCAGCAGCCAAGATCTCGATATTGGGTACGCCTTC. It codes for CASSQDLDIGYAF. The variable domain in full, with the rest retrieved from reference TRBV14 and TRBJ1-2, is EAGVTQFPSHSVIEKGQTVTLRCDPISGHDNLYWYRRVMGKEIKFLLHFVKESKQDESGMPNNRFLAERTGGTYSTLKVQPAELEDSGVYFCASSQDLDIGYAFGSGTRLTVV.